This TCR beta chain was obtained from a study of blood T cell repertoires in COVID-19. For the study at large: Sources were T cells, B-cell-depleted T cells, or PBMCs; the material itself was cDNA or gDNA.

Germline values: CDR1 GTSNPN, CDR2 SVGIG (reference sequence). The junction had 7 bases not matched to a gene; V was cut back by 6 bases and J by 7 bases. The CDR3 contains 12 residues. Original processing methods: Counts of nucleated cells, estimated from reference gene primer amplification, were obtained. Data came from immunoSEQ multiplex PCR; TCRdb stores just in-frame clones and leaves some out. Clone size and V and J calls were adopted from that table, with D and trimming inferred from the DNA. Of about 130,000 clones listed, over 60% were seen once; the top ten hold about 40%. The TCR sequence derives from a man aged 35 to 55 with active or convalescent COVID-19. The source material was peripheral blood. V is TRBV30 and J is TRBJ1-2; 8 nucleotides line up with TRBD1. CDR3 residues: CACWTGQGGYTF. In DNA, the CDR3 is TGTGCCTGCTGGACAGGACAGGGTGGCTACACCTTC.